This passage covers 10 T cell receptor beta chains from one sample sequenced in a study of identical twins (dated by TCRdb to the mid-2010s). Libraries came from 5' RACE. Data came from an Illumina HiSeq 2000. The public sequencing data were trimmed at Q25 with fastp and processed into clonotypes with MiXCR by TCRdb, which kept only in-frame beta chains. Each entry merges the rows of one CDR3 protein and shows their most common DNA and genes. Here the sample has 350,000 to 600,000 distinct CDR3 sequences; about 14% occur a single time. The ten most abundant clones make up 0.4% to 0.55% of the sample. This same sample was also part of a study on yellow fever vaccine responses in identical twins.

What was sequenced was CD4+ T cells sorted from blood. The receptors shown here come from a woman between 18 and 30 years old in good health.

This clonotype was detected ten times or more. This sequence joins TRBV4-3 and TRBJ2-1; 8 bases agree with TRBD1. The CDR3 extends over 15 amino acids. CDR1 is LGHNA and CDR2 is YSLEER in the germline V gene. The V and J ends lost 1 base and 8 bases, in that order; junction bases with no gene match: 7. The CDR3 DNA follows: TGCGCCAGCAGCCAAGGACAGGGGCCACTCCATGAGCAGTTCTTC. Translated: CASSQGQGPLHEQFF.

V and J are TRBV6-1 and TRBJ2-1; no firm D call. CDR3 length equals 15 residues. With 5 bases removed from V and 0 bases from J, the gap between germline ends came to 11 bases. Germline V gives CDR1 MNHNS, CDR2 SASEGT. CDR3: CASSQQLSSYNEQFF. The DNA for the CDR3 is TGTGCCAGCAGTCAACAGTTGAGCTCCTACAATGAGCAGTTCTTC.

J is TRBJ1-4 and V is TRBV5-1; D gene uncertain. The CDR3 has 14 amino acids. The V gene's germline CDR1 is SGHRS and CDR2 YFSETQ. V was cut by 1 base and J by 8 bases, with 12 bases left in between. The CDR3 loop is CASSLTETGEKLFF. In DNA, the CDR3 is TGCGCCAGCAGCTTGACGGAAACTGGGGAAAAACTGTTTTTT. Using reference TRBV5-1 and TRBJ1-4 for the parts outside the CDR3, the full variable domain is KAGVTQTPRYLIKTRGQQVTLSCSPISGHRSVSWYQQTPGQGLQFLFEYFSETQRNKGNFPGRFSGRQFSNSRSEMNVSTLELGDSALYLCASSLTETGEKLFFGSGTQLSVL.

Here the CDR3 reads CASSFDTNYNEQFF. The DNA for the CDR3 is TGTGCCAGCAGCTTTGACACCAACTACAATGAGCAGTTCTTC. The chain recombines TRBV7-9 with TRBJ2-1; no firm D call. The germline CDR1 and CDR2 sequences are SEHNR and FQNEAQ (reference sequence). The CDR3 runs 14 residues. Trimming removed 3 bases from V and 3 bases from J, with 9 bases in between. Based on the CDR3 plus reference TRBV7-9 and TRBJ2-1, the full variable domain is DTGVSQNPRHKITKRGQNVTFRCDPISEHNRLYWYRQTLGQGPEFLTYFQNEAQLEKSRLLSDRFSAERPKGSFSTLEIQRTEQGDSAMYLCASSFDTNYNEQFFGPGTRLTVL.

The chain combines TRBV7-2 with TRBJ2-7, with D perhaps being TRBD1 or TRBD2 (5 bases each). The CDR3 covers 16 residues. The V gene lost 0 bases and the J gene lost 3 bases, with 15 bases spanning the gap. Germline V gene data show CDR1 as SGHTA and CDR2 as FQGNSA. The CDR3 sequence is CASSLAGGGTLYEQYF. CDR3 DNA sequence: TGTGCCAGCAGCTTAGCTGGTGGGGGAACCCTCTACGAGCAGTACTTC. Full variable domain (remainder filled in from reference TRBV7-2 and TRBJ2-7): GAGVSQSPSNKVTEKGKDVELRCDPISGHTALYWYRQSLGQGLEFLIYFQGNSAPDKSGLPSDRFSAERTGGSVSTLTIQRTQQEDSAVYLCASSLAGGGTLYEQYFGPGTRLTVT.

The gene calls are TRBV20-1 and TRBJ2-7, with 8 positions matching TRBD1. The trim removed 6 bases at V and 0 bases at J, leaving 7 bases unmatched. The CDR3 loop spans 14 amino acids. CDR1 DFQATT and CDR2 SNEGSKA come from the germline V gene (reference sequence). The chain's CDR3 is CSAPDRARSYEQYF. In nucleotides, the CDR3 is TGCAGTGCACCGGACAGGGCTCGCTCCTACGAGCAGTACTTC.

In nucleotides, the CDR3 is TGTGCCAGCAGTTTGGACGGACAAAACACCGGGGAGCTGTTTTTT. Residues: CASSLDGQNTGELFF. The chain uses TRBV12-3 or TRBV12-4 and TRBJ2-2; D perhaps matches TRBD1 (5 bases). The length of the CDR3 is 15 residues. Trimming left V 3 bases short and J 2 bases short, with 10 bases between.

This clonotype has more than one count but fewer than ten. The chain carries TRBV28 and TRBJ2-1, with a tentative D call TRBD2 (5 bases). This CDR3 has 12 residues. Looked up from germline, CDR1 is MDHEN and CDR2 is SYDVKM. V was cut by 2 bases and J by 12 bases, with 11 bases left in between. The CDR3 nucleotides are TGTGCCAGCAGTTTAGGTACTAGTGGGCAGTTCTTC. Its protein is CASSLGTSGQFF.

The rearrangement joins TRBV7-6 to TRBJ1-6, with 9 bases identical to TRBD1. CDR1 SGHVS and CDR2 FNYEAQ come from the germline V gene. V gave up 5 bases and J gave up 5 bases; unmatched junction bases: 4. The CDR3 has 15 residues. The CDR3 nucleotides are TGTGCCAGCAGCCCGGGGACAGGGCATAATTCACCCCTCCACTTT. It specifies CASSPGTGHNSPLHF.

V usage is TRBV4-1 and J usage is TRBJ2-3; no clear D. The germline V gene has CDR1 MGHRA and CDR2 YSYEKL. This CDR3 has 14 amino acids. The V end was cut by 0 bases, the J end by 4 bases, with 8 bases between. CDR3 DNA: TGCGCCAGCAGCCAAGAATCTAGGGCAGATACGCAGTATTTT. Amino acid sequence: CASSQESRADTQYF.